What follows are 16 T cell receptor beta chains derived from one specimen sequenced in a study of cytomegalovirus exposure and HLA in healthy donors. Data came from immunoSEQ multiplex PCR; TCRdb stores just in-frame clones and leaves some out. The sample records roughly 120,000 clones, roughly nine tenths being singletons. The material sequenced was PBMCs. Every receptor here comes from a man between 18 and 35 years old in good health and CMV-seropositive.

The chain employs TRBV5-6 and TRBJ1-2, with a possible D match to TRBD1 (5 bases). The CDR3 loop spans 15 amino acids. The V end lost 4 bases, the J end lost 3 bases, and 16 bases lay between the germline ends. Germline values: CDR1 SGHDT, CDR2 YYEEEE. CDR3 amino acids: CASSRPRVGDYGYTF. CDR3 nucleotide sequence: TGTGCCAGCAGCCGGCCCAGGGTAGGAGACTATGGCTACACCTTC.

The chain couples TRBV4-1 to TRBJ1-4, with D perhaps matching TRBD1 (6 bases). Trimming removed 3 bases at V and 8 bases at J, with 19 bases between. CDR1 and CDR2 from the germline V gene are MGHRA and YSYEKL. This CDR3 is 16 amino acids long. CDR3 in amino acids: CASSQTPGQSEEKLFF. The DNA for the CDR3 is TGCGCCAGCAGCCAGACCCCCGGACAGTCTGAAGAAAAACTGTTTTTT.

The chain recombines TRBV19 with TRBJ2-7; 7 bases line up with TRBD1. Germline V gene data show CDR1 as LNHDA and CDR2 as SQIVND (reference sequence). The CDR3 loop spans 17 amino acids. V lost 5 bases and J lost 2; bases outside the gene matches: 15. The CDR3 DNA reads TGTGCCAGTAGTGGGTCCGAGGACAGGAGCCCACCCTACGAGCAGTACTTC. The encoded protein is CASSGSEDRSPPYEQYF.

This chain joins TRBV5-1 and TRBJ2-2, with a possible D match to TRBD2 (5 bases). Germline V lookup: CDR1 SGHRS, CDR2 YFSETQ. Trimming left V 0 bases short and J 4 bases short, with 13 bases between. This CDR3 contains 16 residues. The CDR3 DNA reads as TGCGCCAGCAGCTTGGCCTTGGCGGGTACCACCGGGGAGCTGTTTTTT. Translating gives CASSLALAGTTGELFF.

The chain is built from TRBV7-9 and TRBJ2-1; D perhaps matches TRBD1 (6 bases). Germline CDR1 SEHNR, CDR2 FQNEAQ (reference sequence). This CDR3 comprises 17 residues. The ends were cut back, 5 bases at V and 0 bases at J, with 17 bases in the middle. The DNA for the CDR3 is TGTGCCAGCAGCACTCAAACAGGGCTCAGCTCCTACAATGAGCAGTTCTTC. As protein: CASSTQTGLSSYNEQFF. Combining the CDR3 with reference TRBV7-9 and TRBJ2-1 gives the whole variable domain DTGVSQNPRHKITKRGQNVTFRCDPISEHNRLYWYRQTLGQGPEFLTYFQNEAQLEKSRLLSDRFSAERPKGSFSTLEIQRTEQGDSAMYLCASSTQTGLSSYNEQFFGPGTRLTVL.

The chain couples TRBV7-9 to TRBJ2-2, with a possible D match to TRBD2 (6 bases). The V gene lost 5 bases and the J gene lost 5 bases, with 15 bases spanning the gap. The CDR3 extends over 15 amino acids. Germline V gene data show CDR1 as SEHNR and CDR2 as FQNEAQ (reference sequence). CDR3 nucleotides: TGTGCCAGCAGCCTTCGGACGGGGAGGACCGGGGAGCTGTTTTTT. This sequence encodes CASSLRTGRTGELFF.

The chain combines TRBV2 with TRBJ1-1, with D tentatively TRBD1 (5 bases). V was clipped by 8 bases and J by 10 bases, with 20 bases between them. Germline assignment: CDR1 SNHLY and CDR2 FYNNEI. This CDR3 region has 13 residues. In DNA, the CDR3 is TGTGCCAGCGAAACCTCAAAGGCGGGGGTAGCTTTCTTT. Protein: CASETSKAGVAFF.

This chain links TRBV4-3 with TRBJ1-2; 8 bases map to TRBD1. Germline assignment: CDR1 LGHNA and CDR2 YSLEER. With V trimmed by 3 bases and J by 4 bases, 4 bases remained unmatched. The CDR3 has 14 residues. CDR3 in amino acids: CASSQGQAAYGYTF. In nucleotides, the CDR3 is TGCGCCAGCAGCCAGGGACAGGCCGCCTATGGCTACACCTTC.

V usage is TRBV6-5 and J usage is TRBJ2-1; TRBD1 matches at 8 bases. The CDR3 is 15 residues long. V lost 4 bases to trimming and J lost 1 base; unmatched junction nucleotides: 3. CDR1 MNHEY and CDR2 SVGAGI come from the germline V gene. CDR3 sequence: CASSLTGASYNEQFF. The CDR3, as DNA: TGTGCCAGCAGTTTGACAGGGGCATCCTACAATGAGCAGTTCTTC.

The chain employs TRBV11-2 and TRBJ2-7, with TRBD1 identical over 7 bases. Germline CDR1 SGHAT, CDR2 FQNNGV. The CDR3 contains 17 residues. With V trimmed by 4 bases and J by 1 base, 13 bases remained unmatched. The CDR3 here is CASSSPRDRARSYEQYF. As DNA, the CDR3 is TGTGCCAGCAGCTCCCCGAGAGACAGGGCGAGATCCTACGAGCAGTACTTC.

The chain uses TRBV6-1 and TRBJ1-3; tentatively, D is TRBD1 (5 bases). CDR1 is MNHNS and CDR2 is SASEGT in the germline V gene. The CDR3 is 15 residues long. V was cut by 0 bases and J by 4 bases, with 10 bases left in between. CDR3 sequence (DNA): TGTGCCAGCAGTGAAGCGCTTCAGGGAGGAAACACCATATATTTT. Encoded protein: CASSEALQGGNTIYF.

This chain joins TRBV19 and TRBJ2-1, with 11 bases that match TRBD2. This CDR3 has 21 residues. The V and J ends lost 0 bases and 0 bases, in that order; junction bases with no gene match: 13. Germline V lookup: CDR1 LNHDA, CDR2 SQIVND (reference sequence). The CDR3 bases are TGTGCCAGTAGTATAGATCTATTGCGGCTAGCGGGGGGAAACTCCTACAATGAGCAGTTCTTC. It yields the protein CASSIDLLRLAGGNSYNEQFF.

The chain employs TRBV30 and TRBJ1-5, with D uncertain. With 1 base removed from V and 5 bases from J, the gap between germline ends came to 12 bases. The germline V gene has CDR1 GTSNPN and CDR2 SVGIG (reference sequence). The length of the CDR3 is 14 residues. CDR3 bases: TGTGCCTGGAGTGAGGAGGCCGGTTATCAGCCCCAGCATTTT. This gives the protein CAWSEEAGYQPQHF.

The J gene is TRBJ1-4, the V gene TRBV19; a weak D match, TRBD1 (5 bases). V was trimmed by 7 bases and J by 6 bases, leaving 15 bases between them. The CDR3 extends over 14 amino acids. CDR1 LNHDA and CDR2 SQIVND come from the germline V gene (reference sequence). The CDR3 region is CASTKGRGDEKLFF. The CDR3 DNA reads TGTGCCAGTACCAAGGGGCGGGGCGATGAAAAACTGTTTTTT.

This clone turned up a few times. The chain uses TRBV6-5 and TRBJ1-1; TRBD1 might be the D (6 bases). CDR1 is MNHEY, CDR2 SVGAGI, per germline. There are 14 residues in the CDR3. V was shortened by 5 bases and J by 10 bases, with 20 bases between the two germline ends. The CDR3 DNA is TGTGCCAGCAGTACAAACCAGGGGTACCTCGGAGCTTTCTTT. Amino acid sequence: CASSTNQGYLGAFF.

This rearrangement joins TRBV4-1 to TRBJ2-3; D is perhaps TRBD2 (5 bases). Trimming removed 2 bases from V and 0 bases from J, with 9 bases in between. The CDR3 sequence is 15 residues long. The V gene's germline CDR1 is MGHRA and CDR2 YSYEKL. The CDR3, as DNA: TGCGCCAGCAGCCAACCCGGGGTGAGCACAGATACGCAGTATTTT. Protein product: CASSQPGVSTDTQYF.